These 10 T cell receptor beta chains were sequenced from one sample in a study of blood T cell repertoires in COVID-19. Sequencing was performed with immunoSEQ multiplex PCR; in TCRdb, only in-frame clones are kept and a portion is missing. The data show approximately 38,000 clones, with around 88% seen just once and about 5% held by the top ten. The sample consisted of peripheral blood. These receptors came from a woman in her sixties or seventies with active COVID-19.

J is TRBJ2-7 and V is TRBV19; possible D gene TRBD1, 6 bases. V gave up 6 bases and J gave up 0 bases, with 15 bases separating them. Germline CDR1 reads LNHDA; CDR2 reads SQIVND (reference sequence). The CDR3 has 15 amino acids. In nucleotides, the CDR3 is TGTGCCAGTAGGTACAGACAGGAGCCCTCCTACGAGCAGTACTTC. Encoded protein: CASRYRQEPSYEQYF.

The CDR3 sequence: CASSQAPRETGRDSPLHF. In nucleotides, the CDR3 is TGCGCCAGCAGCCAAGCCCCTAGGGAGACAGGACGGGATTCACCCCTCCACTTT. The rearrangement joins TRBV4-1 to TRBJ1-6; D possibly corresponds to TRBD1 (6 bases). From germline, CDR1 is MGHRA and CDR2 YSYEKL. The length of the CDR3 is 18 residues. V shed 1 base and J shed 8 bases, with 21 bases lying between them.

The chain has TRBV6-5 and TRBJ1-1; a possible D gene is TRBD1 (6 bases). From germline, CDR1 is MNHEY and CDR2 SVGAGI. V was cut by 4 bases and J by 4 bases, with 10 bases left in between. This CDR3 contains 13 residues. The CDR3 sequence: CASSSGQPTEAFF. DNA for the CDR3: TGTGCCAGCAGTTCAGGACAGCCCACTGAAGCTTTCTTT.

The rearrangement links TRBV7-9 to TRBJ1-3; perhaps TRBD1 as D (6 bases). Trimming cost V 3 bases and J 4 bases, with 16 bases left between them. In germline, CDR1 is SEHNR, CDR2 FQNEAQ (reference sequence). The CDR3 has 16 amino acids. In nucleotides, the CDR3 is TGTGCCAGCAGCTTTGACAGGCACCCCTTCGGAAACACCATATATTTT. Translation gives CASSFDRHPFGNTIYF.

This clone has more than one count but fewer than ten. The chain links TRBV13 to TRBJ2-5; TRBD2 aligns across 7 bases. Germline trimming cut 4 bases from V and 5 bases from J; bases unmatched to any gene: 13. This CDR3 comprises 16 residues. From germline, CDR1 is PRHDT and CDR2 FYEKMQ (reference sequence). The CDR3 DNA sequence: TGTGCCAGCAGCTCCGGTAGGAGCGGGGCGAGGGAGACCCAGTACTTC. Its translation: CASSSGRSGARETQYF.

This chain links TRBV7-2 with TRBJ1-6, with 10 bases identical to TRBD1. Germline-derived CDR1 and CDR2 are SGHTA and FQGNSA. The CDR3 is 15 amino acids. After removal of 0 bases from V and 10 bases from J, the junction contained 3 bases not matched to a gene. The CDR3 DNA is TGTGCCAGCAGCTTAGCGACAGGGGGCAACTCACCCCTCCACTTT. Amino acid sequence: CASSLATGGNSPLHF.

The chain carries TRBV7-9 and TRBJ1-2; no reliable D call. The CDR3 runs to 15 residues. The V end was cut by 5 bases, the J end by 0 bases, with 13 bases between. Germline V gives CDR1 SEHNR, CDR2 FQNEAQ (reference sequence). The CDR3 sequence: CASSHALSSNYGYTF. The CDR3 DNA sequence: TGTGCCAGCAGCCATGCCCTTAGCTCTAACTATGGCTACACCTTC.

This rearrangement joins TRBV19 to TRBJ2-7, with TRBD1 matching over 9 bases. The junction had 4 bases not matched to a gene; V was cut back by 4 bases and J by 6 bases. The length of the CDR3 is 13 residues. CDR1 LNHDA and CDR2 SQIVND come from the germline V gene (reference sequence). The CDR3 region is CASSTGQGREQYF. The CDR3 nucleotides read TGTGCCAGTAGTACTGGACAGGGGCGCGAGCAGTACTTC.

The chain has TRBV30 and TRBJ1-1, with a possible D match to TRBD1 (6 bases). Germline-derived CDR1 and CDR2 are GTSNPN and SVGIG (reference sequence). Between the trimmed V and J ends, which lost 3 bases and 3 bases, there was a span of 11 bases. CDR3 length equals 13 residues. As DNA, the CDR3 is TGTGCCTGGAGAGGACAGCCACACACTGAAGCTTTCTTT. Its protein is CAWRGQPHTEAFF.

This sequence joins TRBV30 and TRBJ1-3, with D hard to call. The ends were cut back, 4 bases at V and 0 bases at J, with 7 bases in the middle. This CDR3 has 13 residues. The germline gives CDR1 GTSNPN, CDR2 SVGIG (reference sequence). The chain's CDR3 is CAWTETSGNTIYF. The CDR3 DNA reads TGTGCCTGGACAGAAACCTCTGGAAACACCATATATTTT.